Listed below are T cell receptor beta chains from one sample, sequenced in a study of blood T cell repertoires in COVID-19. Clones were sequenced by immunoSEQ multiplex PCR, and TCRdb holds only the in-frame ones, with some missing. The table shows 180,000 or so clones, with roughly 87% occurring only once. Sequencing was carried out using peripheral blood. Receptors originate from a woman between 70 and 85 years old with acute or convalescent COVID-19. Each CDR3 is given with its conserved first and last residue. D genes are given only for firm matches. Expanded clones get a size class; other rows say once, few or many, or leave the size out.

D gene: NA; J gene: TRBJ2-1; V gene: TRBV5-1; clone size: NA; CDR3 DNA: TGCGCCAGCAGCTTGTCCGCAGGGGTGAACAATGAGCAGTTCTTC; CDR3 protein: CASSLSAGVNNEQFF
D gene: TRBD2; J gene: TRBJ2-2; V gene: TRBV6-5; clone size: once; CDR3 DNA: TGTGCCAGCAGTCGGACTAGTCCAAACACCGGGGAGCTGTTTTTT; CDR3 protein: CASSRTSPNTGELFF
D gene: TRBD1; J gene: TRBJ1-5; V gene: TRBV24-1; clone size: NA; CDR3 DNA: TGTGCCACCAGTGAGGCCAGACAGGGGGGGATAACGCAGCCCCAGCATTTT; CDR3 protein: CATSEARQGGITQPQHF
D gene: NA; J gene: TRBJ2-1; V gene: TRBV6-1; clone size: once; CDR3 DNA: TGTGCCAGCAGTGAAAGTGGGGGGGCGTTGAATGAGCAGTTCTTC; CDR3 protein: CASSESGGALNEQFF
D gene: NA; J gene: TRBJ1-5; V gene: TRBV6-5; clone size: NA; CDR3 DNA: TGTGCCAGCAGATGGGGCTGGGATAGCAATCAGCCCCAGCATTTT; CDR3 protein: CASRWGWDSNQPQHF
D gene: NA; J gene: TRBJ1-2; V gene: TRBV29-1; clone size: NA; CDR3 DNA: TGCAGCGTAGACAGGAGTGATGTTGGCTACACCTTC; CDR3 protein: CSVDRSDVGYTF
D gene: NA; J gene: TRBJ1-1; V gene: TRBV10-1; clone size: NA; CDR3 DNA: TGTGCCAGCGAACCCGCCCAGGGGCTCGGGTCGGCTTTCTTT; CDR3 protein: CASEPAQGLGSAFF
D gene: TRBD1; J gene: TRBJ2-7; V gene: TRBV7-2; clone size: NA; CDR3 DNA: TGTGCCAGCAGCTTGCAGGCAACAGGGGCCTACGAGCAGTACTTC; CDR3 protein: CASSLQATGAYEQYF
D gene: TRBD1; J gene: TRBJ2-5; V gene: TRBV28; clone size: NA; CDR3 DNA: TGTGCCAGCATTTTGACAGGGGGCGCAGAGACCCAGTACTTC; CDR3 protein: CASILTGGAETQYF
D gene: TRBD2; J gene: TRBJ2-5; V gene: TRBV4-2; clone size: NA; CDR3 DNA: TGTGCCAGCAGCCAAGAGGGACTAGCGGGGGGACAACAAGAGACCCAGTACTTC; CDR3 protein: CASSQEGLAGGQQETQYF
D gene: NA; J gene: TRBJ2-4; V gene: TRBV2; clone size: NA; CDR3 DNA: TGTGCCAGCAGTGAGAATCAGGGGCCCAAAAACATTCAGTACTTC; CDR3 protein: CASSENQGPKNIQYF
D gene: NA; J gene: TRBJ1-1; V gene: TRBV4-1; clone size: NA; CDR3 DNA: TGCGCCAGCAGCCAAGGATCGTCGGCGTGGGGACATCCGATGAACACTGAAGCTTTCTTT; CDR3 protein: CASSQGSSAWGHPMNTEAFF
D gene: TRBD1; J gene: TRBJ1-2; V gene: TRBV28; clone size: NA; CDR3 DNA: TGTGCCAGCAGTGTCGGGACAGAGTATGGCTACACCTTC; CDR3 protein: CASSVGTEYGYTF
D gene: TRBD1; J gene: TRBJ1-3; V gene: TRBV5-5; clone size: NA; CDR3 DNA: TGTGCCAGCAGCCTAGGGACAGGGGGCGCCGTTGACACCATATATTTT; CDR3 protein: CASSLGTGGAVDTIYF
D gene: TRBD2; J gene: TRBJ2-3; V gene: TRBV5-6; clone size: NA; CDR3 DNA: TGTGCCAGCAGCGCGCTCGGGGAGGGTGGTTCTAGCACAGATACGCAGTATTTT; CDR3 protein: CASSALGEGGSSTDTQYF
D gene: TRBD1; J gene: TRBJ1-1; V gene: TRBV5-1; clone size: few; CDR3 DNA: TGCGCCAGCGGCCGACAGGGCGGGGACACTGAAGCTTTCTTT; CDR3 protein: CASGRQGGDTEAFF
D gene: NA; J gene: TRBJ2-1; V gene: TRBV24-1; clone size: few; CDR3 DNA: TGTGCCACCAGTGGGGATCTGGCAGGGACCTACAATGAGCAGTTCTTC; CDR3 protein: CATSGDLAGTYNEQFF
D gene: TRBD1; J gene: TRBJ1-1; V gene: TRBV9; clone size: NA; CDR3 DNA: TGTGCCAGCAGCAGGACAGGGAGGGAGTCTGAAGCTTTCTTT; CDR3 protein: CASSRTGRESEAFF
D gene: NA; J gene: TRBJ2-7; V gene: TRBV5-1; clone size: NA; CDR3 DNA: TGCGCCAGCAGCGAGGGCCCTGAATACCGGTCGTGGTACTTC; CDR3 protein: CASSEGPEYRSWYF
D gene: TRBD2; J gene: TRBJ2-3; V gene: TRBV6-5; clone size: NA; CDR3 DNA: TGTGCCAGCAGTTTAGCGGGAGGGTTGCCAGATACGCAGTATTTT; CDR3 protein: CASSLAGGLPDTQYF